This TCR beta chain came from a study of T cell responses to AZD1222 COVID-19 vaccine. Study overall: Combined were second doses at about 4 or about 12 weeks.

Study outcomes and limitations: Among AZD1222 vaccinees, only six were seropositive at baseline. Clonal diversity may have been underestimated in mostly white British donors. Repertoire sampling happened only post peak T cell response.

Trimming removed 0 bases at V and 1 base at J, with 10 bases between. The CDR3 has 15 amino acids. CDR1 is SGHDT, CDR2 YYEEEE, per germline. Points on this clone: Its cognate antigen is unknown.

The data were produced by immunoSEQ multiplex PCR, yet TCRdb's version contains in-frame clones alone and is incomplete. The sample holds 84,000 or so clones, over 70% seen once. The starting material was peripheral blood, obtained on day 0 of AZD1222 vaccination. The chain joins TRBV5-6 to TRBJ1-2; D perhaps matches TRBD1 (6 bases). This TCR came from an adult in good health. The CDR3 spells CASSLGGRGNYGYTF. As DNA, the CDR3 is TGTGCCAGCAGCTTGGGGGGGCGAGGTAACTATGGCTACACCTTC.